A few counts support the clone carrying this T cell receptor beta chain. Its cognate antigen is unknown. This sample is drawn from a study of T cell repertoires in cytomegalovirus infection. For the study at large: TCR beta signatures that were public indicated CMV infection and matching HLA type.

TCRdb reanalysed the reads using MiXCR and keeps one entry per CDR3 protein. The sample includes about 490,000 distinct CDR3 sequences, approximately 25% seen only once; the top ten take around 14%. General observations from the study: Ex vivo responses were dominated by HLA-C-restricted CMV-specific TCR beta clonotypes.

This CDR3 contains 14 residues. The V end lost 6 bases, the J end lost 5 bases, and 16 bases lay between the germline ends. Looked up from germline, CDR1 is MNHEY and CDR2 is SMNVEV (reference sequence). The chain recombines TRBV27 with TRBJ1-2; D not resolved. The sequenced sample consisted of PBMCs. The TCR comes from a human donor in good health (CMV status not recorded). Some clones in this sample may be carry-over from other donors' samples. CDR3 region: CASSRTAPFYGYTF. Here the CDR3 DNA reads TGTGCCAGCAGCCGCACGGCGCCCTTTTATGGCTACACCTTC.